These T cell receptor beta chains were read from a single sample in a study of early T cells in non-severe SARS-CoV-2 infection. In TCRdb, the 5' RACE reads were re-called with MiXCR into one record per CDR3 protein. The sample records 85,000 to 90,000 distinct CDR3 sequences, about 15% being singletons. The sample taken for sequencing was whole blood. These receptor sequences come from an adult who was a healthcare worker with PCR-confirmed SARS-CoV-2 infection or an uninfected control (not recorded which). Each CDR3 is given with its conserved first and last residue. D genes are given only for firm matches. Only some rows state a clone size, as once, few, many or a class for expanded clones.

CASSDLTSAYEQYF,TGTGCCAGCAGTGATTTGACTAGCGCCTACGAGCAGTACTTC,few,TRBJ2-7,TRBD2,14,TRBV2
CSVDSGSRGNTEAFF,TGCAGCGTTGACTCTGGGTCGCGAGGGAACACTGAAGCTTTCTTT,few,TRBJ1-1,-,15,TRBV29-1
CASTTGAKNIQYF,TGTGCCAGTACGACGGGGGCCAAAAACATTCAGTACTTC,many,TRBJ2-4,-,13,TRBV19
CAWSVQVVDTQYF,TGTGCCTGGAGTGTACAGGTAGTTGATACGCAGTATTTT,-,TRBJ2-3,-,13,TRBV30
CASSDYTSVPENTDTQYF,TGCGCCAGCAGTGACTATACTAGCGTTCCCGAGAACACAGATACGCAGTATTTT,many,TRBJ2-3,TRBD2,18,TRBV10-2
CSDTIQPQHF,TGCAGCGATACTATTCAGCCCCAGCATTTT,-,TRBJ1-5,-,10,TRBV29-1
CASSPPGRAQETQYF,TGTGCCAGCAGCCCGCCGGGGAGGGCACAAGAGACCCAGTACTTC,few,TRBJ2-5,TRBD2,15,TRBV11-2
CASGLGDGYEDTIYF,TGTGCTAGTGGTTTGGGGGACGGCTACGAGGACACCATATATTTT,-,TRBJ1-3,-,15,TRBV12-5
CSAALGAGEQFF,TGCAGCGCTGCACTAGGAGCAGGGGAGCAGTTCTTC,-,TRBJ2-1,-,12,TRBV29-1
CASSYDRANSPLHF,TGTGCCAGCAGTTACGACAGGGCCAATTCACCCCTCCACTTT,few,TRBJ1-6,TRBD1,14,TRBV6-5